A selection of T cell receptor beta chains follows, all from one sample in a study of T cells in Graves' hyperthyroidism and ophthalmopathy. Via MiXCR, TCRdb re-called the multiplex PCR reads, giving one row per CDR3 protein. Among about 840,000 distinct CDR3 sequences listed, about two fifths were seen once. Sequenced input: blood. Receptors originate from a man between 18 and 35 years old with Graves' hyperthyroidism. CDR3s include the opening cysteine and the closing phenylalanine or tryptophan. D genes are given only for firm matches. A clone size is listed for some rows: how often the clone was seen (once, few, many), or a class if it is expanded.

J gene: TRBJ1-6; D gene: NA; V gene: TRBV7-8; clone size: many; CDR3 DNA: TGTGCCACCAAGCTCGGGGGAGGGAGCTATAATTCACCCCTCCACTTT; CDR3 protein: CATKLGGGSYNSPLHF
J gene: TRBJ1-2; D gene: NA; V gene: TRBV10-3; clone size: many; CDR3 DNA: TGTGCCATCATTTCCCCGGGCCTGGGTGGCGGCTACACCTTC; CDR3 protein: CAIISPGLGGGYTF
J gene: TRBJ2-2; D gene: NA; V gene: TRBV2; clone size: NA; CDR3 DNA: TGTGCCAGCAGTGACGCAGGGTCAAGGACCGGGGAGCTGTTTTTT; CDR3 protein: CASSDAGSRTGELFF
J gene: TRBJ1-6; D gene: NA; V gene: TRBV15; clone size: NA; CDR3 DNA: TGTGCCACCCCGCCCGGTTCACCCCTCCACTTT; CDR3 protein: CATPPGSPLHF
J gene: TRBJ2-2; D gene: TRBD2; V gene: TRBV9; clone size: NA; CDR3 DNA: TGTGCCAGCAGCGTAGGGCGGGGGTTAACACCGAACACCGGGGAGCTGTTTTTT; CDR3 protein: CASSVGRGLTPNTGELFF
J gene: TRBJ1-2; D gene: NA; V gene: TRBV25-1; clone size: many; CDR3 DNA: TGTGCCAGCAGTGAATACAGTTCAAACTATGGCTACACCTTC; CDR3 protein: CASSEYSSNYGYTF
J gene: TRBJ2-6; D gene: NA; V gene: TRBV5-1; clone size: few; CDR3 DNA: TGCGCCAGCAGCTTGGTCGGCCAGGACTTCTCTGGGGCCAACGTCCTGACTTTC; CDR3 protein: CASSLVGQDFSGANVLTF
J gene: TRBJ1-1; D gene: NA; V gene: TRBV15; clone size: NA; CDR3 DNA: TGTGCCACCAGCAGAGATCGTTGGGAGGGCACTGAAGCTTTCTTT; CDR3 protein: CATSRDRWEGTEAFF
J gene: TRBJ2-7; D gene: NA; V gene: TRBV20-1; clone size: NA; CDR3 DNA: TGCAGTGCTAGAGATTTCACGGTTAGCTCCTACGAGCAGTACTTC; CDR3 protein: CSARDFTVSSYEQYF
J gene: TRBJ1-2; D gene: NA; V gene: TRBV12-3/TRBV12-4; clone size: NA; CDR3 DNA: TGTACCAGCAGTTTAGCGCCCCTTAACTATGGCTACACCTTC; CDR3 protein: CTSSLAPLNYGYTF
J gene: TRBJ2-6; D gene: TRBD1; V gene: TRBV7-2; clone size: NA; CDR3 DNA: TGTGCCAGCAGGCAGGGGGCTAGGGCCAACGTCCTGACTTTC; CDR3 protein: CASRQGARANVLTF
J gene: TRBJ1-1; D gene: NA; V gene: TRBV9; clone size: NA; CDR3 DNA: TGTGCCAGCAGCGTAGGTAGGGGGACAGCTTTCTTT; CDR3 protein: CASSVGRGTAFF
J gene: TRBJ2-7; D gene: NA; V gene: TRBV7-9; clone size: few; CDR3 DNA: TGTGCCAGCGAAGGACGGATCTACGAGCAGTACTTC; CDR3 protein: CASEGRIYEQYF
J gene: TRBJ1-1; D gene: NA; V gene: TRBV30; clone size: NA; CDR3 DNA: TGTGCCTGGAGTATCGGGACTAACACTGAAGCTTTCTTT; CDR3 protein: CAWSIGTNTEAFF
J gene: TRBJ1-4; D gene: TRBD1; V gene: TRBV10-3; clone size: many; CDR3 DNA: TGTGCCATCAGTGAGGGGGACAGAGAAAAACTGTTTTTT; CDR3 protein: CAISEGDREKLFF
J gene: TRBJ1-2; D gene: NA; V gene: TRBV12-3/TRBV12-4; clone size: NA; CDR3 DNA: TGTGCCAGCAGACCGGGAGCATATGGCTACACCTTC; CDR3 protein: CASRPGAYGYTF
J gene: TRBJ2-6; D gene: NA; V gene: TRBV2; clone size: many; CDR3 DNA: TGTGCCAGCAGTGTAGGGGGGCAGGCTGGGGCCAACGTCCTGACTTTC; CDR3 protein: CASSVGGQAGANVLTF
J gene: TRBJ1-1; D gene: NA; V gene: TRBV25-1; clone size: many; CDR3 DNA: TGTGCCAGCAGTCCTCGTCGGGGAGGGGACACTGAAGCTTTCTTT; CDR3 protein: CASSPRRGGDTEAFF
J gene: TRBJ2-5; D gene: TRBD2; V gene: TRBV2; clone size: many; CDR3 DNA: TGTGCCAGCAGTGAAAGGGTAGCGGGGTATGAGGAGACCCAGTACTTC; CDR3 protein: CASSERVAGYEETQYF
J gene: TRBJ2-7; D gene: NA; V gene: TRBV5-5; clone size: NA; CDR3 DNA: TGTGCCAGCAGCTTGGGAATAGAGCTCTACGAGCAGTACTTC; CDR3 protein: CASSLGIELYEQYF
J gene: TRBJ2-7; D gene: TRBD2; V gene: TRBV6-5; clone size: NA; CDR3 DNA: TGTGCCAGCAGTTCTATACGAAATTTAGCGGGGATTTACGAGCAGTACTTC; CDR3 protein: CASSSIRNLAGIYEQYF
J gene: TRBJ1-6; D gene: TRBD1; V gene: TRBV2; clone size: NA; CDR3 DNA: TGTGCCAGCAGTTTAAGCGACAGGGGTAATTCACCCCTCCACTTT; CDR3 protein: CASSLSDRGNSPLHF
J gene: TRBJ2-2; D gene: NA; V gene: TRBV7-9; clone size: few; CDR3 DNA: TGTGCCAGCAGCTTAGTATCCAGGGTGGCGGACACCGGGGAGCTGTTTTTT; CDR3 protein: CASSLVSRVADTGELFF
J gene: TRBJ2-2; D gene: NA; V gene: TRBV7-9; clone size: NA; CDR3 DNA: TGTGCCAGCAGATCTAACATGGGACACCAAGGAGCCACCGGGGAGCTGTTTTTT; CDR3 protein: CASRSNMGHQGATGELFF
J gene: TRBJ1-3; D gene: NA; V gene: TRBV5-5; clone size: NA; CDR3 DNA: TGTGCCAGCAGCCCCCCCCCGGGACGGCGCTCTGGAAACACCATATATTTT; CDR3 protein: CASSPPPGRRSGNTIYF
J gene: TRBJ2-7; D gene: TRBD2; V gene: TRBV20-1; clone size: few; CDR3 DNA: TGCAGTGCTACTAGCGGGGCCTCCTACGAGCAGTACTTC; CDR3 protein: CSATSGASYEQYF
J gene: TRBJ1-5; D gene: NA; V gene: TRBV7-2; clone size: few; CDR3 DNA: TGTGCCAGCAGCTTGGACTCCGGACTTAGCAATCAGCCCCAGCATTTT; CDR3 protein: CASSLDSGLSNQPQHF
J gene: TRBJ1-3; D gene: TRBD1; V gene: TRBV6-6; clone size: NA; CDR3 DNA: TGTGCCAGCAGTTATAGTTTAGAGGGGGCGAAGGGAAACACCATATATTTT; CDR3 protein: CASSYSLEGAKGNTIYF
J gene: TRBJ1-5; D gene: TRBD1; V gene: TRBV6-1; clone size: NA; CDR3 DNA: TGTGCCAGCAGCCCCACCGGGACAGGGGGCGCGGGTTATCCCCAGCATTTT; CDR3 protein: CASSPTGTGGAGYPQHF
J gene: TRBJ2-7; D gene: NA; V gene: TRBV7-2; clone size: many; CDR3 DNA: TGTGCCAGCAGCTCAGGGTTCGGCTACGAGCAGTACTTC; CDR3 protein: CASSSGFGYEQYF
J gene: TRBJ2-5; D gene: NA; V gene: TRBV20-1; clone size: many; CDR3 DNA: TGCAGTGCTACAAGGGGGCAAGAGACCCAGTACTTC; CDR3 protein: CSATRGQETQYF
J gene: TRBJ1-1; D gene: NA; V gene: TRBV20-1; clone size: few; CDR3 DNA: TGCATGAGGGGGGGGATCACTGAAGCTTTCTTT; CDR3 protein: CMRGGITEAFF
J gene: TRBJ1-1; D gene: NA; V gene: TRBV7-8; clone size: NA; CDR3 DNA: TGTGCCAGCAGCTTATCCCCCGGCGGACTGAGGAACACTGAAGCTTTCTTT; CDR3 protein: CASSLSPGGLRNTEAFF
J gene: TRBJ1-5; D gene: NA; V gene: TRBV4-1; clone size: few; CDR3 DNA: TGCGCCAGCAGCCAAGATGCAGGGTATGGGGTACAGCCCCAGCATTTT; CDR3 protein: CASSQDAGYGVQPQHF
J gene: TRBJ2-2; D gene: NA; V gene: TRBV10-3; clone size: NA; CDR3 DNA: TGTGCCAGCAGTGAACGGACAATCACCGGGGAGCTGTTTTTT; CDR3 protein: CASSERTITGELFF
J gene: TRBJ1-2; D gene: NA; V gene: TRBV5-5; clone size: NA; CDR3 DNA: TGCGCCAGCAGCCAAGATTCAGACAGAGCTAACTATGGCTACACCTTC; CDR3 protein: CASSQDSDRANYGYTF
J gene: TRBJ2-7; D gene: NA; V gene: TRBV11-2; clone size: NA; CDR3 DNA: TGTGCCAGCAGCTTATCCGCGTCCGAGCAGTACTTC; CDR3 protein: CASSLSASEQYF
J gene: TRBJ2-7; D gene: TRBD2; V gene: TRBV15; clone size: many; CDR3 DNA: TGTGCCACCAGCAGAGACAGGGAGGGCTCCTACGAGCAGTACTTC; CDR3 protein: CATSRDREGSYEQYF
J gene: TRBJ2-7; D gene: TRBD1; V gene: TRBV24-1; clone size: many; CDR3 DNA: TGTGCCACCAGTGACGGGACAGGAGACGAGCAGTACTTC; CDR3 protein: CATSDGTGDEQYF
J gene: TRBJ2-7; D gene: TRBD1; V gene: TRBV7-8; clone size: many; CDR3 DNA: TGTGCCAGCAGCTCACAGGGGAACTACGAGCAGTACTTC; CDR3 protein: CASSSQGNYEQYF
J gene: TRBJ2-5; D gene: NA; V gene: TRBV29-1; clone size: NA; CDR3 DNA: TGCAGCGGCCAAGAGACCCAGTACTTC; CDR3 protein: CSGQETQYF
J gene: TRBJ1-1; D gene: TRBD1; V gene: TRBV9; clone size: few; CDR3 DNA: TGTGCCAGGTGGGGACAGGGGGCGCCCATGATGAACACTGAAGCTTTCTTT; CDR3 protein: CARWGQGAPMMNTEAFF
J gene: TRBJ2-7; D gene: NA; V gene: TRBV29-1; clone size: NA; CDR3 DNA: TGCAGCGTTAACGGAGGCACTTCCTACGAGCAGTACTTC; CDR3 protein: CSVNGGTSYEQYF
J gene: TRBJ2-2; D gene: NA; V gene: TRBV5-1; clone size: NA; CDR3 DNA: TGCGCCAGCAGGAGGTGGGAGACAGGAGGGACCGGGGAGCTGTTTTTT; CDR3 protein: CASRRWETGGTGELFF
J gene: TRBJ2-5; D gene: NA; V gene: TRBV7-8; clone size: NA; CDR3 DNA: TGTGCCAGCAGCACTCGGTACCTCCAAGAGACCCAGTACTTC; CDR3 protein: CASSTRYLQETQYF
J gene: TRBJ1-2; D gene: TRBD1; V gene: TRBV4-1; clone size: NA; CDR3 DNA: TGCGCCAGCAGCCAAGTCCCGTCCGGGACAGGGGGTAATGGCTACACCTTC; CDR3 protein: CASSQVPSGTGGNGYTF
J gene: TRBJ2-2; D gene: NA; V gene: TRBV2; clone size: many; CDR3 DNA: TGTGCCAGCGGATCGAACACCGGGGAGCTGTTTTTT; CDR3 protein: CASGSNTGELFF
J gene: TRBJ1-2; D gene: NA; V gene: TRBV2; clone size: many; CDR3 DNA: TGTGCCAGCAGGGATGCGGGGGTTCGGGGCTACACCTTC; CDR3 protein: CASRDAGVRGYTF
J gene: TRBJ2-7; D gene: TRBD2; V gene: TRBV9; clone size: few; CDR3 DNA: TGTGCCAGCAGCCCAGGACTAGCGGCAAGCTCCTACGAGCAGTACTTC; CDR3 protein: CASSPGLAASSYEQYF
J gene: TRBJ2-7; D gene: TRBD2; V gene: TRBV28; clone size: NA; CDR3 DNA: TGTGCCAGCAGTCGCGGGGGGGGGATCTACGAGCAGTACTTC; CDR3 protein: CASSRGGGIYEQYF
J gene: TRBJ1-6; D gene: NA; V gene: TRBV12-3/TRBV12-4; clone size: many; CDR3 DNA: TGTGCCAGCAGTTTAGCAGGGCTGTCACCCCTCCACTTT; CDR3 protein: CASSLAGLSPLHF
J gene: TRBJ1-5; D gene: NA; V gene: TRBV6-5; clone size: NA; CDR3 DNA: TGTGCCAGCAGTTCACAGGGAAGTCATCAGCCCCAGCATTTT; CDR3 protein: CASSSQGSHQPQHF
J gene: TRBJ2-2; D gene: TRBD1; V gene: TRBV19; clone size: NA; CDR3 DNA: TGTGCCAGTAGCGCCATAGACAGGGGGCGTAGCACCGGGGAGCTGTTTTTT; CDR3 protein: CASSAIDRGRSTGELFF
J gene: TRBJ1-3; D gene: NA; V gene: TRBV7-8; clone size: few; CDR3 DNA: TGTGCCAGCAGCCTATTCCCATACAGGTCTGGAAACACCATATATTTT; CDR3 protein: CASSLFPYRSGNTIYF
J gene: TRBJ1-2; D gene: NA; V gene: TRBV29-1; clone size: NA; CDR3 DNA: TGCAGCGTTCGTAGCGGGAACACAGGCTACACCTTC; CDR3 protein: CSVRSGNTGYTF